This T cell receptor (beta chain) comes out of a study of blood T cell repertoires in COVID-19. Across the whole study: COVID-19 samples collected from the United States, Italy and Spain covered acute and convalescent phases. The analysed material was cDNA or gDNA that came from T cells, B-cell-depleted T cells, or PBMCs.

How the authors handled the data: From reference gene primer amplification, estimates of nucleated cell counts were derived. Clones were sequenced by immunoSEQ multiplex PCR, and TCRdb holds only the in-frame ones, with some missing. V and J calls and clone size come straight from that table; D and trimming were deduced from the DNA. The sample carries around 180,000 clones, approximately 74% recorded once. This CDR3 is built from 12 residues. J lost 4 bases, V lost 3 bases, and 0 bases had no gene match. CDR1 is KGHSH, CDR2 LQKENI, per germline. Details on this clone: This same CDR3 is encoded by further DNA sequences in the sample.

Sequencing input: peripheral blood. This TCR derives from an elderly woman with acute or convalescent COVID-19. The rearrangement joins TRBV18 to TRBJ2-7; 7 positions agree with TRBD2. CDR3: CASSPGGYEQYF. CDR3 DNA sequence: TGTGCCAGCTCACCGGGAGGGTACGAGCAGTACTTC.